This paragraph covers one T cell receptor (beta chain) sequence. V lost 5 bases, J lost 4 bases, and 15 bases lay in between. Germline V CDR1 and CDR2: SGHTA, FQGNSA. This CDR3 spans 16 amino acids. This record comes from a study of blood T cell repertoires in COVID-19. Measured with immunoSEQ multiplex PCR; TCRdb has only the in-frame clones, and not every one. This repertoire shows a few hundred thousand clones, 75% to 90% found once; its top ten account for about a tenth. This clonotype originated in a woman in her 70s with COVID-19, enrolled during active disease. The specimen sequenced was peripheral blood. This chain joins TRBV7-2 and TRBJ1-6, with D tentatively TRBD1 (5 bases). Here the CDR3 DNA reads TGTGCCAGCAGCCGGGGGTTGACAGAGTATAATTCACCCCTCCACTTT. This gives the protein CASSRGLTEYNSPLHF. Using reference TRBV7-2 and TRBJ1-6 for the parts outside the CDR3, the full variable domain is GAGVSQSPSNKVTEKGKDVELRCDPISGHTALYWYRQSLGQGLEFLIYFQGNSAPDKSGLPSDRFSAERTGGSVSTLTIQRTQQEDSAVYLCASSRGLTEYNSPLHFGNGTRLTVT.